The 27 T cell receptor beta chains reported below all come from one sample, sequenced in a study of regulatory T cells in long-lasting Graves disease. Documented time point: persistent/refractory GD, antithyroid drugs over 5 years with positive TRAb. There was RNA extracted from PBMCs, and the TCR library was made from it. Building of the TCR beta libraries involved iRepertoire HTBI primers and Arm-PCR of CDR3 regions. From the multiplex PCR reads, TCRdb called clonotypes with MiXCR, one entry per CDR3 protein. The data contain about 470,000 distinct CDR3 sequences, roughly 21% of them singletons. The sample here was peripheral blood mononuclear cells (PBMCs), taken when the disease was refractory, from a patient treated with antithyroid drugs. These TCRs come from a female donor with Graves disease.

This clonotype was observed at least ten times. This chain uses TRBV29-1 with TRBJ2-7; D may be TRBD1 (6 bases). Germline V gene data show CDR1 as SQVTM and CDR2 as ANQGSEA. The CDR3 consists of 14 residues. V was clipped by 1 base and J by 1 base, with 11 bases between them. The chain's CDR3 is CSVEGGQGSYEQYF. CDR3 in DNA: TGCAGCGTTGAAGGTGGGCAGGGGTCCTACGAGCAGTACTTC.

Only a few counts were recorded for this clonotype. V is TRBV19 and J is TRBJ2-3; TRBD1 matches at 7 bases. The CDR3 has 17 amino acids. Per germline, CDR1 LNHDA and CDR2 SQIVND (reference sequence). With V trimmed by 3 bases and J by 2 bases, 11 bases remained unmatched. DNA of the CDR3: TGTGCCAGTAGTATCAGGGACGGGACAGCGTTCACAGATACGCAGTATTTT. Its translation: CASSIRDGTAFTDTQYF.

This sequence joins TRBV18 and TRBJ1-5; no firm D call. V lost 3 bases and J lost 0, with 12 bases in between. The length of the CDR3 is 16 residues. The germline gives CDR1 KGHSH, CDR2 LQKENI. CDR3 sequence: CASSPLKGVSNQPQHF. The CDR3 DNA reads as TGTGCCAGCTCACCTCTTAAGGGAGTTAGCAATCAGCCCCAGCATTTT.

In the case of this clonotype: One base away lies a much larger clone, so this may be a sequencing read error. Likely a read error: the CDR3 ends without its conserved phenylalanine or tryptophan. This sequence joins TRBV30 and TRBJ1-2; the match to TRBD1 covers 9 bases. V shed 7 bases, J shed 7 bases, and the junction held 4 bases outside the gene matches. The CDR3 has 11 residues. Germline V gives CDR1 GTSNPN, CDR2 SVGIG (reference sequence). The CDR3 DNA is TGTGCCTCGGGACAGGGCTTTGGCTACACCCTC. This sequence encodes CASGQGFGYTL.

The DNA of the CDR3 is TGTGCCAGCAGCTTGGGGCAGTTCCTGAACACTGAAGCTTTCTTT. This codes for CASSLGQFLNTEAFF. The chain has TRBV5-5 and TRBJ1-1; D unresolved. CDR1 is SGHKS and CDR2 is YYEKEE in the germline V gene (reference sequence). There are 15 residues in the CDR3. The V end was cut by 0 bases, the J end by 0 bases, with 9 bases between.

This clonotype has a handful of counts. This chain joins TRBV27 and TRBJ1-1, with 7 bases fitting TRBD1. With 6 bases clipped from V and 3 bases from J, the junction kept 13 bases outside the gene matches. Germline V gene lookup returns CDR1 MNHEY and CDR2 SMNVEV (reference sequence). The length of the CDR3 is 16 residues. CDR3 in amino acids: CASRPGTAVPYTEAFF. The DNA of the CDR3 is TGTGCCAGCAGACCCGGGACAGCGGTTCCTTACACTGAAGCTTTCTTT.

This clonotype has a handful of counts. Germline and junction disagree at one end, which may indicate a read error. The chain couples TRBV20-1 to TRBJ1-1; D not certain. From germline, CDR1 is DFQATT and CDR2 SNEGSKA (reference sequence). CDR3 length: 11 amino acids. CDR3 sequence reads: CSARDQTEAFF. The CDR3 DNA reads TGCAGTGCAAGAGATCAGACTGAAGCTTTCTTT.

This clonotype was seen a handful of times. The chain recombines TRBV7-3 with TRBJ1-6; the D is unclear. This CDR3 region has 14 residues. Per the germline V gene, CDR1 is SGHTA and CDR2 is FQGTGA. V lost 0 bases and J 4 bases, leaving 4 bases between the germline ends. CDR3: CASSLTSYNSPLHF. The CDR3 nucleotides read TGTGCCAGCAGCTTAACCTCATATAATTCACCCCTCCACTTT.

This clonotype was counted a few times. The chain couples TRBV25-1 to TRBJ1-1; 7 nucleotides match TRBD1. Germline CDR1 reads MGHDK; CDR2 reads SYGVNS. The CDR3 runs 13 residues. After removal of 7 bases from V and 10 bases from J, the junction contained 12 bases not matched to a gene. CDR3 protein: CASNDLSGGTAFF. DNA for the CDR3: TGTGCCAGCAATGATTTGTCAGGGGGAACAGCTTTCTTT.

This sequence joins TRBV7-9 and TRBJ2-3; TRBD2 agrees at 7 bases. The CDR3 is 14 residues long. V shed 6 bases and J 2 bases; nucleotides not matched to a gene: 5. The V gene's germline CDR1 is SEHNR and CDR2 FQNEAQ (reference sequence). CDR3: CASRILAPTDTQYF. The CDR3 DNA sequence: TGTGCCAGCAGGATACTAGCGCCCACAGATACGCAGTATTTT.

The chain combines TRBV2 with TRBJ1-1; D is perhaps TRBD1 (6 bases). Germline CDR1 SNHLY, CDR2 FYNNEI. The CDR3 is 14 residues long. Trimming left V 4 bases short and J 5 bases short, with 14 bases between. This CDR3 reads CASSGAGRGTEAFF. DNA of the CDR3: TGTGCCAGCAGTGGTGCCGGCAGGGGAACTGAAGCTTTCTTT.

This clonotype was found many times. The genes are TRBV28 and TRBJ1-1; D ambiguous. The CDR3 sequence is 14 residues long. The germline gives CDR1 MDHEN, CDR2 SYDVKM. Between the trimmed V and J ends, which lost 3 bases and 4 bases, there was a span of 12 bases. The CDR3 DNA sequence: TGTGCCAGCAGTTTCGGGAAATCCACCACTGAAGCTTTCTTT. Translation: CASSFGKSTTEAFF.

The V and J genes are TRBV4-3 and TRBJ1-4; tentatively, D is TRBD1 (5 bases). CDR1 and CDR2 from the germline V gene are LGHNA and YSLEER. The germline V and J ends were trimmed by 0 bases and 9 bases, with 8 bases remaining between them. This CDR3 comprises 13 residues. The CDR3 here is CASSQEPGQKLFF. Written as DNA, the CDR3 is TGCGCCAGCAGCCAAGAACCGGGACAAAAACTGTTTTTT.

This clonotype was picked up many times. The chain carries TRBV20-1 and TRBJ2-7, with TRBD2 as a possible D gene (6 bases). Germline V gene sequence: CDR1 DFQATT, CDR2 SNEGSKA (reference sequence). The CDR3 is 15 amino acids. The V gene lost 5 bases and the J gene lost 4 bases, with 21 bases spanning the gap. This chain's CDR3 is CSAQAARDRAYEQYF. The CDR3 DNA sequence: TGCAGTGCTCAGGCGGCGCGGGACCGCGCGTACGAGCAGTACTTC.

This clonotype has at least ten counts. The chain joins TRBV25-1 to TRBJ2-6, with 9 bases lining up with TRBD2. The germline gives CDR1 MGHDK, CDR2 SYGVNS. The ends lost 5 bases at V and 1 base at J; junction bases unmatched: 6. The CDR3 covers 17 residues. The CDR3 bases are TGTGCCAGCAGTCCGGCGGCGGGGGGGTCTGGGGCCAACGTCCTGACTTTC. Protein product: CASSPAAGGSGANVLTF.

This clonotype appeared many times. The CDR3: CAISESGSLGIWTGKVQPQHF. The CDR3 bases are TGTGCCATCAGTGAGTCCGGGTCTCTTGGCATTTGGACAGGCAAGGTTCAGCCCCAGCATTTT. The V and J genes are TRBV10-3 and TRBJ1-5, with TRBD1 identical over 7 bases. The CDR3 consists of 21 residues. CDR1 ENHRY and CDR2 SYGVKD come from the germline V gene. V shed 0 bases and J 6 bases; nucleotides not matched to a gene: 23.

This clonotype has only a few counts. This clone may be a read error of a much larger clone one base away. The rearrangement links TRBV20-1 to TRBJ1-2; D gene ambiguous. This CDR3 comprises 15 residues. Per germline, CDR1 DFQATT and CDR2 SNEGSKA (reference sequence). The CDR3 DNA reads as TGCAGCTCCTCCCGCAGCCAATTTCCCAACTATGGCCACACCTTC. As protein: CSSSRSQFPNYGHTF.

This clonotype was recorded many times. The chain employs TRBV7-2 and TRBJ1-2; D might be TRBD1 (6 bases). The CDR3 runs 14 residues. In germline, CDR1 is SGHTA, CDR2 FQGNSA. V gave up 2 bases and J gave up 6 bases, with 13 bases separating them. The CDR3 protein is CASSLWGQGNGYTF. CDR3 sequence (DNA): TGTGCCAGCAGCTTATGGGGTCAGGGGAATGGCTACACCTTC.

This clonotype was found a few times. The V gene is TRBV5-1, the J gene TRBJ1-1; tentatively, D is TRBD1 (5 bases). CDR3 size: 14 residues. V was clipped by 2 bases and J by 1 base, with 9 bases between them. Germline V gene sequence: CDR1 SGHRS, CDR2 YFSETQ. CDR3 residues: CASSFGAGNTEAFF. CDR3 DNA sequence: TGCGCCAGCAGCTTTGGGGCTGGGAACACTGAAGCTTTCTTT.

This clonotype was detected a few times. The genes are TRBV7-2 and TRBJ1-1; 7 bases line up with TRBD1. CDR3 length equals 18 residues. Germline lookup yields CDR1 SGHTA and CDR2 FQGNSA. The junction had 15 bases not matched to a gene; V was cut back by 3 bases and J by 2 bases. Written as DNA, the CDR3 is TGTGCCAGCAGCTTGGCGTACGGCAGAAACAGGGGTAACACTGAAGCTTTCTTT. As protein: CASSLAYGRNRGNTEAFF.

The chain links TRBV20-1 to TRBJ2-7, with 9 positions matching TRBD1. Trimming took 6 bases from V and 3 from J; bases not matched to a gene: 0. The CDR3 has 11 amino acids. CDR1 DFQATT and CDR2 SNEGSKA come from the germline V gene (reference sequence). CDR3 sequence (DNA): TGCAGTGCGGACAGGGGCTACGAGCAGTACTTC. Protein sequence: CSADRGYEQYF.

The gene calls are TRBV7-2 and TRBJ2-7, with 10 bases that match TRBD2. The CDR3 runs to 19 residues. Per germline, CDR1 SGHTA and CDR2 FQGNSA. Trimming took 5 bases from V and 2 from J; bases not matched to a gene: 18. CDR3 bases: TGTGCCAGCAGCACTCCAATACTTAGCGGGAGGACTACGACCTACGAGCAGTACTTC. Its translation is CASSTPILSGRTTTYEQYF.

This clonotype has a count of ten or more. This chain joins TRBV28 and TRBJ1-5, with a possible D match to TRBD1 (5 bases). The germline V gene encodes CDR1 MDHEN and CDR2 SYDVKM. The CDR3 sequence is 17 residues long. Trimming removed 6 bases at V and 0 bases at J, with 18 bases between. Written as DNA, the CDR3 is TGTGCCAGCAGAAGTTTTGGCGGGGGGGGTAGCAATCAGCCCCAGCATTTT. Amino acids: CASRSFGGGGSNQPQHF. The whole variable domain, filled in from reference TRBV28 and TRBJ1-5, reads DVKVTQSSRYLVKRTGEKVFLECVQDMDHENMFWYRQDPGLGLRLIYFSYDVKMKEKGDIPEGYSVSREKKERFSLILESASTNQTSMYLCASRSFGGGGSNQPQHFGDGTRLSIL.

This clonotype occurred a few times. The chain has TRBV6-1 and TRBJ1-5; D gene uncertain. Germline lookup yields CDR1 MNHNS and CDR2 SASEGT. This CDR3 has 12 amino acids. V was pared by 7 bases and J by 4 bases, with 8 bases between. The CDR3 coding sequence is TGTGCCAGCAACGCGGGGAATCAGCCCCAGCATTTT. Translated: CASNAGNQPQHF.

In this sample, this clonotype turned up many times. The chain uses TRBV20-1 and TRBJ2-5, with D perhaps matching TRBD1 (5 bases). Germline V gene lookup returns CDR1 DFQATT and CDR2 SNEGSKA (reference sequence). V was pared by 7 bases and J by 4 bases, with 19 bases between. The CDR3 is 14 amino acids. CDR3 in amino acids: CSVDQGAYGETQYF. The CDR3 DNA reads TGCAGTGTCGATCAGGGTGCTTATGGAGAGACCCAGTACTTC.

In this sample, this clonotype turned up many times. The chain uses TRBV28 and TRBJ2-7; possibly TRBD2 for D (6 bases). The CDR3 is made up of 17 amino acids. Trimming pared 1 base from V and 3 bases from J, leaving 19 bases between. Looked up from germline, CDR1 is MDHEN and CDR2 is SYDVKM. This CDR3 is CASSLSVNTLARYEQYF. CDR3 coding DNA: TGTGCCAGCAGTTTATCCGTCAACACACTAGCCCGCTACGAGCAGTACTTC.

This clonotype occurred a few times. The V call is TRBV2, the J call TRBJ1-6; 7 bases line up with TRBD1. V lost 3 bases to trimming and J lost 8 bases; unmatched junction nucleotides: 10. Germline assignment: CDR1 SNHLY and CDR2 FYNNEI. This CDR3 spans 16 amino acids. CDR3 in DNA: TGTGCCAGCAGTGATGACTACAGGGGCGGTTATTCACCCCTCCACTTT. Amino acids: CASSDDYRGGYSPLHF. Full variable domain (rest looked up from reference TRBV2 and TRBJ1-6): EPEVTQTPSHQVTQMGQEVILRCVPISNHLYFYWYRQILGQKVEFLVSFYNNEISEKSEIFDDQFSVERPDGSNFTLKIRSTKLEDSAMYFCASSDDYRGGYSPLHFGNGTRLTVT.